One T cell receptor beta chain is described in this entry. This clonotype was seen ten or more times. This clone's antigen is unknown. No much larger clonotype is one base removed from it; base qualities were not supplied. The sample originates from a study of T cells in Graves' hyperthyroidism and ophthalmopathy (dated by TCRdb to about 2019). Regarding the study in general: Peripheral blood was collected at initial diagnosis, before any treatment. To identify distinguishing TCR V-J signatures, a discovery cohort of about a hundred patients was used, comprising under 45 with Graves' ophthalmopathy and approximately 58 with stable Graves' hyperthyroidism. Whether ophthalmopathy could be predicted prospectively was tested in an independent validation cohort made up of roughly 19 hyperthyroidism patients plus 17 patients who later progressed to ophthalmopathy. The roughly 100 discovery patients were randomly divided into training and test sets at a 7:3 ratio. In more than five Graves' hyperthyroidism patients, the study also compared T-cell repertoires from thyroid tissue with T-cell repertoires from blood. After sampling, hyperthyroidism patients received methimazole starting at 30 mg daily, and ophthalmopathy patients received high-dose intravenous methylprednisolone. TCR Vbeta CDR3 sequencing of 120 to 150 peripheral blood samples (fewer than 45 ophthalmopathy, 75 to 85 hyperthyroidism and some 17 progressor patients) is reported in the paper.

General conclusions and limits of the study: Ophthalmopathy was separated from stable hyperthyroidism by a 13 V-J signature model, with 87.88% sensitivity and just over 81% specificity obtained in cross-validation and 80%/75% obtained in testing. In validation, the model predicted progression to ophthalmopathy a median of roughly six months before onset, with approximately 71% sensitivity and around 76% specificity. No statistical method was used to fix the sample size in advance, and group allocation was not hidden from the investigators. Most expanded thyroid clonotypes (frequency above 0.001) were also detected in blood, a finding suggesting that blood repertoires may reflect thyroid immune responses.

The TCR beta CDR3 regions were amplified from RNA transcripts. The first round of RT-PCR for the TCR CDR3 was performed with the HTBI primer set and the Qiagen OneStep RT-PCR kit. The libraries were constructed in a second round of multiplex PCR and then size-selected and purified. Sequencing of the libraries was done on an Illumina HiSeq2000 using paired-end 100 bp reads. Concerning the study's data processing: SOAPnuke was used to process the raw data, throwing out any read that contained adapters or uncalled bases, had a mean Phred below 15, or lacked an exact constant-primer or identifier match. COPE v1.2.5 was used to merge the high-quality paired reads, and each unique nucleotide sequence was defined as a clonotype. MiTCR v1.1 was used to align the clonotypes against IMGT TRBV, TRBD and TRBJ reference segments. Only V-J combinations with frequency above 0.0001, covering 99.2% of repertoires, were analysed. A TCS score was defined as the ratio of F50 (clonal expansion) to E x V (chaos), with BLOSUM62-based TCRdist applied between CDR3 peptides within each V-J. Welch's t-statistics and random forest reduced some 510 V-J features to 13, which were used in a naive Bayes classifier (R e1071). The raw public reads went through TCRdb reprocessing: fastp at Q25, MiXCR clone calling, in-frame beta chains kept. For every CDR3 protein sequence, its rows merge into one entry that carries the most common genes and DNA. TCRdb's processing, not the authors', yielded these V and J calls. For this sample there are hundreds of thousands of distinct CDR3 sequences; roughly 15% appear just once. Of the sample, 28% is held by the ten largest clones.

In the ophthalmopathy patients, disease was moderately to severely active, with a Clinical Activity Score of 3 or more, a NOSPECS grade of 4 or more, and a duration of less than 3 months. Exclusion was applied to patients with uncontrolled infections, other autoimmune diseases, pregnancy or lactation. Clinical symptoms, serum thyroxine and TRAb, thyroid ultrasound, and orbital computed tomography formed the basis for the diagnoses. PBMCs were separated from roughly 10 ml of fresh peripheral blood using Ficoll-Paque density gradient centrifugation. Total RNA was extracted with Trizol reagent, and quality was checked on an Agilent 2100 Bioanalyzer. The V end loses 1 base and the J end loses 8 bases, and a stretch of 16 bases separates them. The CDR3 holds 15 amino acids from the cysteine to the phenylalanine. Left in the record is the CDR3 DNA by itself, 45 bases read in frame from the first base. From the germline V gene, CDR1 is SGHRS and CDR2 is YFSETQ.

The sequenced sample consisted of blood. The receptor chain draws on TRBV5-1 and TRBJ2-1; the D gene lacks a confident call. This clonotype was obtained from a woman between 18 and 30 years old with Graves' ophthalmopathy. The nucleotide sequence reads TGCGCCAGCAGCTTGTCTCGTCCCGCTCGGGATGAGCAGTTCTTC. The encoded protein is CASSLSRPARDEQFF. The CDR3, completed at both ends by the reference TRBV5-1 and TRBJ2-1 genes, gives the full variable domain KAGVTQTPRYLIKTRGQQVTLSCSPISGHRSVSWYQQTPGQGLQFLFEYFSETQRNKGNFPGRFSGRQFSNSRSEMNVSTLELGDSALYLCASSLSRPARDEQFFGPGTRLTVL.